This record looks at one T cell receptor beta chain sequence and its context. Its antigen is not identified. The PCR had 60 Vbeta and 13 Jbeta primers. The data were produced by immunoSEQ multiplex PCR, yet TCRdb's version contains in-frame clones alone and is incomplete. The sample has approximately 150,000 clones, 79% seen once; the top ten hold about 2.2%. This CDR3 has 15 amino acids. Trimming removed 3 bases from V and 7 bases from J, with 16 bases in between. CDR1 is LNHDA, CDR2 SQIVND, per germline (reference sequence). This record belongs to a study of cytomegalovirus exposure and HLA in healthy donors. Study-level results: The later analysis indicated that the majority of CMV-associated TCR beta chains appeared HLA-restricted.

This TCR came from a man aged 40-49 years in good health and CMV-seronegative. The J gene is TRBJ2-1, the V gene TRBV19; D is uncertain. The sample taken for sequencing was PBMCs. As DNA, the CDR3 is TGTGCCAGTAGTATTGAGATGACTTTGGTGAATGAGCAGTTCTTC. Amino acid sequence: CASSIEMTLVNEQFF. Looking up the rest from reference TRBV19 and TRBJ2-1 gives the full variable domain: DGGITQSPKYLFRKEGQNVTLSCEQNLNHDAMYWYRQDPGQGLRLIYYSQIVNDFQKGDIAEGYSVSREKKESFPLTVTSAQKNPTAFYLCASSIEMTLVNEQFFGPGTRLTVL.